Listed below are T cell receptor beta chains from one sample, sequenced in a study of identifying expanded T cells in peripheral blood. Only in-frame clones appear in the TCRdb table, and some are missing; sequencing was by immunoSEQ multiplex PCR. The sample carries about 78,000 clones, around 89% recorded once. The source material was blood. These receptors were obtained from a person between 18 and 75 years old in good health. The CDR3 runs from the conserved cysteine through the conserved F or W. D genes are given only for firm matches.

d_gene: .; v_gene: TRBV27; j_gene: TRBJ1-1; CDR3aa: CASNWKGGTEAFF; CDR3nt: TGTGCCAGTAACTGGAAGGGGGGCACTGAAGCTTTCTTT
d_gene: TRBD1; v_gene: TRBV27; j_gene: TRBJ1-2; CDR3aa: CASKISGTGALGYGYTF; CDR3nt: TGTGCCAGCAAAATTTCCGGGACAGGGGCCTTGGGCTATGGCTACACCTTC
d_gene: .; v_gene: TRBV28; j_gene: TRBJ2-3; CDR3aa: CASTVGVSEGTDTQYF; CDR3nt: TGTGCCAGCACTGTGGGGGTTTCTGAGGGCACAGATACGCAGTATTTT
d_gene: .; v_gene: TRBV11-1; j_gene: TRBJ1-1; CDR3aa: CASSTGVEAFF; CDR3nt: TGTGCCAGCAGCACAGGCGTTGAAGCTTTCTTT
d_gene: TRBD1; v_gene: TRBV5-1; j_gene: TRBJ2-2; CDR3aa: CASSLGQLNTGELFF; CDR3nt: TGCGCCAGCAGCCTGGGACAGCTGAACACCGGGGAGCTGTTTTTT
d_gene: .; v_gene: TRBV6-4; j_gene: TRBJ2-1; CDR3aa: CASSDWNRDRNEQFF; CDR3nt: TGTGCCAGCAGTGACTGGAACAGGGATCGGAATGAGCAGTTCTTC
d_gene: TRBD1; v_gene: TRBV4-3; j_gene: TRBJ1-1; CDR3aa: CASSQDGQVNTEAFF; CDR3nt: TGCGCCAGCAGCCAGGATGGACAGGTGAACACTGAAGCTTTCTTT
d_gene: TRBD2; v_gene: TRBV4-3; j_gene: TRBJ2-3; CDR3aa: CASSQAGERTDTQYF; CDR3nt: TGCGCCAGCAGCCAGGCGGGGGAACGCACAGATACGCAGTATTTT
d_gene: .; v_gene: TRBV27; j_gene: TRBJ1-2; CDR3aa: CASSPHPPSYGYTF; CDR3nt: TGTGCCAGCAGTCCCCACCCCCCCTCCTATGGCTACACCTTC
d_gene: .; v_gene: TRBV15; j_gene: TRBJ2-1; CDR3aa: CATSRPANVRGDEQFF; CDR3nt: TGTGCCACCAGCAGGCCGGCGAATGTAAGGGGCGATGAGCAGTTCTTC
d_gene: TRBD1; v_gene: TRBV5-4; j_gene: TRBJ2-2; CDR3aa: CASSSFGTGSTGELFF; CDR3nt: TGTGCCAGCAGCTCATTCGGGACAGGGAGCACCGGGGAGCTGTTTTTT
d_gene: TRBD1; v_gene: TRBV10-3; j_gene: TRBJ1-2; CDR3aa: CAISGDRGYGYTF; CDR3nt: TGTGCCATCAGCGGGGACAGGGGCTATGGCTACACCTTC
d_gene: .; v_gene: TRBV19; j_gene: TRBJ2-7; CDR3aa: CASSETGTTYEQYF; CDR3nt: TGTGCCAGTAGTGAGACAGGGACTACCTACGAGCAGTACTTC
d_gene: .; v_gene: TRBV27; j_gene: TRBJ2-2; CDR3aa: CASSLGANTGELFF; CDR3nt: TGTGCCAGCAGTTTAGGCGCGAACACCGGGGAGCTGTTTTTT
d_gene: .; v_gene: TRBV13; j_gene: TRBJ2-3; CDR3aa: CASSGRQADTQYF; CDR3nt: TGTGCCAGCAGCGGCAGGCAAGCAGATACGCAGTATTTT
d_gene: TRBD1; v_gene: TRBV2; j_gene: TRBJ1-5; CDR3aa: CASSPTGGSQPQHF; CDR3nt: TGTGCCAGCAGTCCGACAGGGGGCTCTCAGCCCCAGCATTTT
d_gene: .; v_gene: TRBV7-4; j_gene: TRBJ1-4; CDR3aa: CASSLEWGREKLFF; CDR3nt: TGTGCCAGCAGCTTAGAATGGGGCCGAGAAAAACTGTTTTTT